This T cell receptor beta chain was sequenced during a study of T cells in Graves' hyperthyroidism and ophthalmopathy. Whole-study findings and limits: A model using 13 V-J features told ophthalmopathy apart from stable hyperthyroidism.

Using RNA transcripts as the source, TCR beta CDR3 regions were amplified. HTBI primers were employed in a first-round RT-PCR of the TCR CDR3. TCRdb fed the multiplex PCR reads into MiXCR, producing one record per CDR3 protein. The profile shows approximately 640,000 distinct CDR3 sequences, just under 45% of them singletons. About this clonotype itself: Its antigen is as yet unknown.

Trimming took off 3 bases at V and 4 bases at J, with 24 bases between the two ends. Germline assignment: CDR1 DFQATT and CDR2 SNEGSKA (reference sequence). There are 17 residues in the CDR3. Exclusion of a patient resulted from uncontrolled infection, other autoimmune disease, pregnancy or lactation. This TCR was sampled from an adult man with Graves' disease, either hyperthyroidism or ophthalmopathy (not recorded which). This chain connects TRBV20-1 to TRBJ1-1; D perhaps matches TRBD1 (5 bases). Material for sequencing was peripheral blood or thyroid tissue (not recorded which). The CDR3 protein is CSARMNRPGRGTTEAFF. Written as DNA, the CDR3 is TGCAGTGCTAGGATGAACCGCCCAGGGAGAGGTACCACTGAAGCTTTCTTT.